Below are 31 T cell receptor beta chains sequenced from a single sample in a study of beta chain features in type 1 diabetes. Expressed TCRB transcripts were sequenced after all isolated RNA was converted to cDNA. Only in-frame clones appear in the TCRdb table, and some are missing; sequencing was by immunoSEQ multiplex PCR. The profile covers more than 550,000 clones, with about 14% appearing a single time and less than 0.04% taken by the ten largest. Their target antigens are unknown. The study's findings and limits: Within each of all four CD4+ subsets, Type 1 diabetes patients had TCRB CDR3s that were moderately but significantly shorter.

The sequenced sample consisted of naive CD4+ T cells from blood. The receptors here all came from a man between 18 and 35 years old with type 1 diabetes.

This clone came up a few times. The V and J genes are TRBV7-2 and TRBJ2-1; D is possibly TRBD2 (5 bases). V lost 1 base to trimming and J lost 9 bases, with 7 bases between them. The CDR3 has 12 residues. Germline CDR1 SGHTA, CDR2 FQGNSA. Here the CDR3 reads CASSLGGGEQFF. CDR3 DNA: TGTGCCAGCAGCTTAGGAGGAGGTGAGCAGTTCTTC.

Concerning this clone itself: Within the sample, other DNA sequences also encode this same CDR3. CDR3 DNA sequence: TGCGCCAGCAGCTTGGGGGACAACAGCAATCAGCCCCAGCATTTT. Translation: CASSLGDNSNQPQHF. The chain carries TRBV5-1 and TRBJ1-5; D possibly corresponds to TRBD1 (6 bases). The CDR3 has 15 residues. The V gene lost 0 bases and the J gene lost 1 base, with 8 bases spanning the gap. CDR1 and CDR2 (germline): SGHRS, YFSETQ.

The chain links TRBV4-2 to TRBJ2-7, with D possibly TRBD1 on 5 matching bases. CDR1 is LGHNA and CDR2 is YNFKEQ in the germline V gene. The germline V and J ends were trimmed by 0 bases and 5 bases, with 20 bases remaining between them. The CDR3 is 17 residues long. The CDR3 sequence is CASSQDLASGRTDEQYF. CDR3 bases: TGTGCCAGCAGCCAAGATCTTGCCTCAGGGCGGACGGACGAGCAGTACTTC.

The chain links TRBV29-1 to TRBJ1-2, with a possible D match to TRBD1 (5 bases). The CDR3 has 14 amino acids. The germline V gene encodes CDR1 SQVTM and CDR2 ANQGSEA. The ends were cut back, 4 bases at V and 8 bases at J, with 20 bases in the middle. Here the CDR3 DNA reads TGCAGCGTTGGCCCTCGGCAGGGTAGATTCGGCTACACCTTC. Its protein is CSVGPRQGRFGYTF. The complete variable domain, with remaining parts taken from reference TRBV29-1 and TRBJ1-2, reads SAVISQKPSRDICQRGTSLTIQCQVDSQVTMMFWYRQQPGQSLTLIATANQGSEATYESGFVIDKFPISRPNLTFSTLTVSNMSPEDSSIYLCSVGPRQGRFGYTFGSGTRLTVV.

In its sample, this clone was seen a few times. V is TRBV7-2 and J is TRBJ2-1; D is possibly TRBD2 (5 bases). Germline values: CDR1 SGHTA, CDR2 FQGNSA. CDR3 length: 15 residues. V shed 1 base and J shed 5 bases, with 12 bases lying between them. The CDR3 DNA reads TGTGCCAGCAGCTTAGGGCTAGCCCTAAACAATGAGCAGTTCTTC. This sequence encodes CASSLGLALNNEQFF.

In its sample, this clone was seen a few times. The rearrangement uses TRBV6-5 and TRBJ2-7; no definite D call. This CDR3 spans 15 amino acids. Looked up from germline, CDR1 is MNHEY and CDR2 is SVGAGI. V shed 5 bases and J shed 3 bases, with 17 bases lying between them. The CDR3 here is CASSRKLPSGYEQYF. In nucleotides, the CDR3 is TGTGCCAGCAGTAGGAAACTCCCCTCGGGCTACGAGCAGTACTTC.

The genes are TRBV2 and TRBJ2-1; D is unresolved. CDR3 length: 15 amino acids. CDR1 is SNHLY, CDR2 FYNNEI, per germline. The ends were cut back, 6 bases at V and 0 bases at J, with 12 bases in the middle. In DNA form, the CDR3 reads TGTGCCAGCAGGACCGACCTAGACTCCTACAATGAGCAGTTCTTC. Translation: CASRTDLDSYNEQFF.

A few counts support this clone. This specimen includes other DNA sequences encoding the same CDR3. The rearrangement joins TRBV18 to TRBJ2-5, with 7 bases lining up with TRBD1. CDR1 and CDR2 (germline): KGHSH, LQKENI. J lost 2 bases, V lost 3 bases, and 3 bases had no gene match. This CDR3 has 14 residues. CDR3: CASSPGQQQETQYF. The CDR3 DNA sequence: TGTGCCAGCTCACCGGGACAGCAACAAGAGACCCAGTACTTC.

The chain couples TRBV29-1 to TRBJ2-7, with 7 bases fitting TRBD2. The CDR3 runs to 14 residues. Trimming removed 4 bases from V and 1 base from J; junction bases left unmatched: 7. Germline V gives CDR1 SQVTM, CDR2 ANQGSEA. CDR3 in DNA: TGCAGCGTTGTATCCCGGGGGGAATCCTACGAGCAGTACTTC. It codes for CSVVSRGESYEQYF.

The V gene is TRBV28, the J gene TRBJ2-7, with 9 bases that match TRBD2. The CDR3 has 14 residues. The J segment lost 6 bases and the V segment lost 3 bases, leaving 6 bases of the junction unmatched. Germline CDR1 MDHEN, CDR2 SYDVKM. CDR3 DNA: TGTGCCAGCAGTTTGGAGGGCGGGAGGGGCGAGCAGTACTTC. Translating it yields CASSLEGGRGEQYF.

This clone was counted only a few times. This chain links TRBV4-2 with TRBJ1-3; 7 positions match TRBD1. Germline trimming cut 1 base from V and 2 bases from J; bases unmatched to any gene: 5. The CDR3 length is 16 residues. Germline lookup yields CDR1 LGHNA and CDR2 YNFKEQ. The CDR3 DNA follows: TGTGCCAGCAGCCAAGCCACAGGGGCTACTGGAAACACCATATATTTT. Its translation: CASSQATGATGNTIYF.

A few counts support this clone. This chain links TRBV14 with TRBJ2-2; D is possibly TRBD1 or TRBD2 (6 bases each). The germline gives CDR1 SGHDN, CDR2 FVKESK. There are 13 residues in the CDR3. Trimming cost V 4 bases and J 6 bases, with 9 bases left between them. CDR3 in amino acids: CASSPRGPGELFF. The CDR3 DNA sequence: TGTGCCAGCAGCCCTCGGGGGCCCGGGGAGCTGTTTTTT.

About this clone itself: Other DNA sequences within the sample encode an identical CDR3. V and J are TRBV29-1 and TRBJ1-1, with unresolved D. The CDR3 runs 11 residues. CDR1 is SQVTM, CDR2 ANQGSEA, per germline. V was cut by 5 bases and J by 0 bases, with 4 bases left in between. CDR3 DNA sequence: TGCAGCGTTACACTGAACACTGAAGCTTTCTTT. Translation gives CSVTLNTEAFF.

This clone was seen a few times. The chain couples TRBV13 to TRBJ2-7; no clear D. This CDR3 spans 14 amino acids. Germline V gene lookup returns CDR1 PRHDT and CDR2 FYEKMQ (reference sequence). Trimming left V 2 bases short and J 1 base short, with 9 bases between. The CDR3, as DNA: TGTGCCAGCAGCTTACTCACGGTTTCCTACGAGCAGTACTTC. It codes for CASSLLTVSYEQYF. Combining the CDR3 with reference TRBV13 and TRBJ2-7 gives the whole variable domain AAGVIQSPRHLIKEKRETATLKCYPIPRHDTVYWYQQGPGQDPQFLISFYEKMQSDKGSIPDRFSAQQFSDYHSELNMSSLELGDSALYFCASSLLTVSYEQYFGPGTRLTVT.

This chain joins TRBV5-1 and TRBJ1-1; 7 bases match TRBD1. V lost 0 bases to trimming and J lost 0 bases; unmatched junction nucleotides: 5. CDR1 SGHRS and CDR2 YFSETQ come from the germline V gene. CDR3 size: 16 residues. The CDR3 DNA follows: TGCGCCAGCAGCTTGGCAGGGGGGCTCATGAACACTGAAGCTTTCTTT. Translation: CASSLAGGLMNTEAFF.

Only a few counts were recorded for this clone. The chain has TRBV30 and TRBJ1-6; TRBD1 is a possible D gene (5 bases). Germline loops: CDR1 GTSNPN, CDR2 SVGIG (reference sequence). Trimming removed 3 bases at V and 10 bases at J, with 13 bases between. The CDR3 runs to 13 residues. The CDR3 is CAWSGGAHSPLHF. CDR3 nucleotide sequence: TGTGCCTGGAGCGGCGGGGCCCACTCACCCCTCCACTTT.

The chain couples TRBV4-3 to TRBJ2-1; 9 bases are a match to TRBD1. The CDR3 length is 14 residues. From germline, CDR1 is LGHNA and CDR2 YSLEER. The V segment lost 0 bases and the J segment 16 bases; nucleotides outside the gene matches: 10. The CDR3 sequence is CASSQDVSGTGYFF. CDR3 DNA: TGCGCCAGCAGCCAAGATGTTTCCGGGACAGGGTACTTCTTC.

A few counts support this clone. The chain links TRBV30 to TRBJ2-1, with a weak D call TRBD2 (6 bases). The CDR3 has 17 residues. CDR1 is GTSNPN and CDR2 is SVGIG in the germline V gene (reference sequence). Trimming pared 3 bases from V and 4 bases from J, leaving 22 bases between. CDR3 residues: CAWRSLLGLATYNEQFF. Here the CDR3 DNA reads TGTGCCTGGAGGTCTCTATTAGGGCTAGCGACTTACAATGAGCAGTTCTTC.

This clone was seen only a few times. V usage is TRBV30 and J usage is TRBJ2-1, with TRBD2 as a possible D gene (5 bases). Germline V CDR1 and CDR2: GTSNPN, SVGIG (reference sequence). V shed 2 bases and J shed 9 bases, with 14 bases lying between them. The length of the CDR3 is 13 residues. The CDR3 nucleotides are TGTGCCTGGAGTTCCGGGAATTTGGGTGAGCAGTTCTTC. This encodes CAWSSGNLGEQFF.

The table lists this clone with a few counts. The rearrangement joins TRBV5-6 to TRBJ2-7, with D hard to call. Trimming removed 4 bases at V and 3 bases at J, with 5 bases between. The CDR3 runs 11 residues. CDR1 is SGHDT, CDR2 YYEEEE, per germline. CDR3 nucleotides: TGTGCCAGCAGCCGAATCTACGAGCAGTACTTC. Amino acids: CASSRIYEQYF.

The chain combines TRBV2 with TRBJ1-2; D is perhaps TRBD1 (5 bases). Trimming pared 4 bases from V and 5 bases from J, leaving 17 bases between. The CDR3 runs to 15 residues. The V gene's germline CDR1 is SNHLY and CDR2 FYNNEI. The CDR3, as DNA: TGTGCCAGCAGTGGGAGACAGACGCCTCGGTATGGCTACACCTTC. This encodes CASSGRQTPRYGYTF.

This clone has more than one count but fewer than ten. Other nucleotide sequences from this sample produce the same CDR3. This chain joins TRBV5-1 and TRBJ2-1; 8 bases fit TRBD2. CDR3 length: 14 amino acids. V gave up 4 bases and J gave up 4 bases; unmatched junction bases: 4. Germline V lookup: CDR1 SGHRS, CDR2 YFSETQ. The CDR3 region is CASSLAGSYNEQFF. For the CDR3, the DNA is TGCGCCAGCAGCCTAGCGGGTTCGTACAATGAGCAGTTCTTC. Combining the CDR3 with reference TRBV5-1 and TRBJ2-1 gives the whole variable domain KAGVTQTPRYLIKTRGQQVTLSCSPISGHRSVSWYQQTPGQGLQFLFEYFSETQRNKGNFPGRFSGRQFSNSRSEMNVSTLELGDSALYLCASSLAGSYNEQFFGPGTRLTVL.

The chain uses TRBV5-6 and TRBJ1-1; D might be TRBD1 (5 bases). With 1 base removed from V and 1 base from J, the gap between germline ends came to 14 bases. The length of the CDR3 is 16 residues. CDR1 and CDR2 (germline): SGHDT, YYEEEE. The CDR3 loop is CASSLLGFRENTEAFF. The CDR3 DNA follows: TGTGCCAGCAGCTTGTTGGGATTCAGGGAGAACACTGAAGCTTTCTTT.

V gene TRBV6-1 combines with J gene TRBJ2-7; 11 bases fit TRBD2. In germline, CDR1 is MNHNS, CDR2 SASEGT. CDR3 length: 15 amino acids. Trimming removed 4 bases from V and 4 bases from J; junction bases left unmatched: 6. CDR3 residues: CASSVTSGSSYEQYF. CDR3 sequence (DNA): TGTGCCAGCAGTGTAACTAGCGGGAGTTCTTACGAGCAGTACTTC.

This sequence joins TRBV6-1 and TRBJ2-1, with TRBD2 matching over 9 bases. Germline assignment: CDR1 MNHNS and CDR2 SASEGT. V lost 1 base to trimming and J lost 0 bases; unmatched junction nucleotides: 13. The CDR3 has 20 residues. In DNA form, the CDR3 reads TGTGCCAGCAGTGAAGAGAGCGCGACTAGCGGTCCCAGCTCCTACAATGAGCAGTTCTTC. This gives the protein CASSEESATSGPSSYNEQFF.

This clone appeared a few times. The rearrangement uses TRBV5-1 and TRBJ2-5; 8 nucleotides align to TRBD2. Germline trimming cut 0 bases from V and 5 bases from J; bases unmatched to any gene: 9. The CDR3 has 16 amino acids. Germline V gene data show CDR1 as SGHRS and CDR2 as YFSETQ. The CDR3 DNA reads TGCGCCAGCAGCTTGGCTACTAGCGGAGGGGTGGAGACCCAGTACTTC. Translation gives CASSLATSGGVETQYF.

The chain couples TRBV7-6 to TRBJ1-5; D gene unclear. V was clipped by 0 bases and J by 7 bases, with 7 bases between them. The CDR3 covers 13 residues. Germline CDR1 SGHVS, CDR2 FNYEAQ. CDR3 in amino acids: CASSLAGRQPQHF. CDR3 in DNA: TGTGCCAGCAGCTTAGCTGGTCGGCAGCCCCAGCATTTT. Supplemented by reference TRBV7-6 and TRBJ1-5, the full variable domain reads GAGVSQSPRYKVTKRGQDVALRCDPISGHVSLYWYRQALGQGPEFLTYFNYEAQQDKSGLPNDRFSAERPEGSISTLTIQRTEQRDSAMYRCASSLAGRQPQHFGDGTRLSIL.

The DNA of the CDR3 is TGTGCCAGCAGTATAGCGGTATACAATGAGCAGTTCTTC. Its translation is CASSIAVYNEQFF. V gene TRBV6-5 combines with J gene TRBJ2-1; D possibly corresponds to TRBD2 (6 bases). The CDR3 runs 13 residues. The germline V gene has CDR1 MNHEY and CDR2 SVGAGI. Trimming pared 5 bases from V and 4 bases from J, leaving 9 bases between.

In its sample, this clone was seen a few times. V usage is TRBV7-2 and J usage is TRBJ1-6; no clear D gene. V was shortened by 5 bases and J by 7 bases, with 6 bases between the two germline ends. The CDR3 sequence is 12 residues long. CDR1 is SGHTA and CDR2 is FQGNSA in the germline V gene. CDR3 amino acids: CASSRPNSPLHF. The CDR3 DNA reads TGTGCCAGCAGCCGCCCCAATTCACCCCTCCACTTT.

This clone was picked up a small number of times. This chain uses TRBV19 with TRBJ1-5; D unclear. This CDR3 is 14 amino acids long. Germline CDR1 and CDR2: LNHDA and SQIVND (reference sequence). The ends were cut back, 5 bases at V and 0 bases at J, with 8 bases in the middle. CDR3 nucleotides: TGTGCCAGTAGTGCCCAGAATAGCAATCAGCCCCAGCATTTT. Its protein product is CASSAQNSNQPQHF.

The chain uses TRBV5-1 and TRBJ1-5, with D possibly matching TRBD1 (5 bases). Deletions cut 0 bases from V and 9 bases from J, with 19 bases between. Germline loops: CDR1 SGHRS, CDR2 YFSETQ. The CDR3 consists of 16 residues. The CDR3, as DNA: TGCGCCAGCAGCTTGGTTTCAGGGAGGTGGCCTATGCCCCAGCATTTT. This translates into CASSLVSGRWPMPQHF.